This entry describes one TCR beta chain. Unique molecular identifiers were built into the TCRbeta library. TCRdb processed the PCR reads anew with MiXCR; each CDR3 protein has one entry. The sample records just under 550,000 distinct CDR3 sequences, around 17% being singletons. The data were taken from a study of T-cell reconstitution after alpha-beta-depleted transplantation in children. This CDR3 has 15 amino acids. Germline V CDR1 and CDR2: DFQATT, SNEGSKA (reference sequence). V gave up 0 bases and J gave up 2 bases, with 14 bases separating them. The sequence was obtained from a human donor who donated a stem cell graft to a child with acute lymphoblastic leukemia. V gene TRBV20-1 combines with J gene TRBJ2-7; D remains ambiguous. Material: PBMCs from the stem cell graft donor, obtained from the stem cell graft. The CDR3 coding sequence is TGCAGTGCTAGAGATCCCCCCCGCGCGACCTACGAGCAGTACTTC. Its translation is CSARDPPRATYEQYF.